This T cell receptor (beta chain) was found in a study of cytomegalovirus exposure and HLA in healthy donors (dated by TCRdb to about 2017). Describing the broader study: In an earlier analysis of 587 of the donors, around 300 Gb of sequence data and 117 million unique TCR beta sequences from about 179 million T cells were reported. About 300 gigabases of sequencing data and 80 million or so unique TCR sequences were included in an early release covering under 650 HLA-typed donors. High-throughput TCR immunosequencing, statistical association of individual TCRs with disease status, and machine learning were combined to predict cytomegalovirus infection status. On average, about 200,000 unique TCR beta nucleotide sequences were sequenced per donor among 398 genotyped donors of the cohort, with roughly 18% of those sequences being non-productive. An earlier analysis of 500 to 750 of the donors applied high-throughput TCR beta sequencing to assess whether each TCR beta V gene segment acted as functional or pseudogenic. The genetic ancestry cluster associated with self-reported Caucasian donors included around 76% of the 398 genotyped donors. A separate validation cohort of about 110 different subjects was used in addition to the approximately 700-subject first cohort. Rather than drawing on any new phenotypic data, the later analysis identified candidate immune exposures from TCR beta sequences and the way those sequences occurred across donors. A later analysis re-examined previously published TCR beta repertoires from 600 to 700 donors and added high-resolution HLA genotyping to investigate patterns of TCR occurrence. All discovery cohort repertoires had been generated using a single sequencing platform. The study aimed to test whether cataloging public T cell receptors could reveal signatures of past pathogen exposure. Donor age, sex, ethnicity and CMV serostatus were compiled alongside the repertoire data. The study profiled the T cell repertoires of under 700 subjects by immunosequencing and related them to cytomegalovirus serostatus. A later genetic analysis used genome-wide SNP genotypes for 398 of the 666 donors, treating that subset as a discovery cohort. Typing coverage varied by locus: 629-630 donors for A, B, C, DRB1 and DQB1; roughly 500 for DQA1; more than 600 for DPA1; fewer than 480 for DPB1. About five DR-DQ haplotypes were treated as single units for association and clustering because of strong linkage in the cohort. HLA typing covered class I and class II loci at four-digit resolution.

The research as a whole found: Across donors, most TCR sequences were observed very rarely, whereas some public TCRs were present in many individuals. When HLA alleles, especially DR and DQ, strongly co-occurred, attributing TCR associations to individual alleles was difficult. An earlier analysis of approximately 500 of the donors showed that most TCR beta V segments appeared in productive rearrangements either about 90% or about 30% of the time, which broadly matched IMGT annotations. Presence/absence analyses assumed roughly uniform sequencing depth across donors, an assumption that may not hold. A later analysis found that most CMV-associated TCR beta chains appeared HLA-restricted, with HLA associations seemingly driven largely by CMV exposure. In a later analysis, HLA-associated TCR beta chains were found to be more clonally expanded and to have lower generation probabilities than equally common non-associated chains. Because some donors lacked HLA typing at each locus, the association tests relied only on the typed subset. The classifier was reported to diagnose cytomegalovirus status with high specificity and sensitivity in both the original and validation cohorts. In a later analysis, several top co-occurrence clusters were reported to appear linked to parvovirus B19, influenza, CMV and Epstein-Barr virus. Linkage disequilibrium might explain the correlated functional status among segregating V segments, but an unknown experimental factor could not be ruled out. The sequencing pipeline was judged likely to have produced a cluster of highly shared sequence variants as a technical artifact. Immune exposure information for the cohort was limited to CMV serostatus. Specific HLA alleles were associated with 15,000 to 20,000 TCR beta sequences at a false discovery rate of 0.05 in a later analysis. V-gene and J-gene trimming of TCR beta chains was associated with a missense DCLRE1C variant in a later genetic analysis, and the association was replicated in an independent cohort. The authors suggested that the approach could potentially be extended to other disease states and immunological phenotypes. A further reported finding was that TCR beta sequences accurately predicted the HLA-A and HLA-B alleles for most subjects in the first cohort. The 87-base-pair reads could not distinguish some IMGT-functional V segments, including TRBV6-2 and TRBV6-3, so those segments were excluded. The study listed approximately 160 TCR beta chains as associated with cytomegalovirus. In a later analysis, TCR association rates were found to vary across HLA loci, with the most associated TCRs seen for DRB1 alleles and the fewest for HLA-C alleles. Compared with the roughly 710-donor mean, donors in an Asian-associated ancestry cluster had fewer N-insertions in productive TCRs, according to a later genetic analysis. Three of the identified cytomegalovirus-associated TCR beta chains were confirmed in vitro to be specific for cytomegalovirus antigens. This cohort had only TCR beta chains sequenced, and the lack of alpha or paired-chain data limited which features could be detected. The earlier analysis of nearly 600 of the donors excluded around 17 rarely observed V segments, including chromosome 9 orphons, because counts were too low.

To note about this clone: Its antigen remains unidentified. Base qualities are missing; no much larger clone stands one base away.

The V and J ends are trimmed by 5 bases and 5 bases, leaving 9 bases between them. Spanning cysteine to phenylalanine, the CDR3 consists of 13 amino acids. Kept here is only the CDR3 DNA, which spans 39 bases and is read in frame from base 1. The germline V gene (reference sequence) gives CDR1 as MNHNY and CDR2 as SVGAGI. Libraries were prepared through the immunoSEQ multiplex PCR assay. For the multiplex PCR, a mixture combining 60 forward primers for TCR Vbeta segments and 13 reverse primers for TCR Jbeta segments was used. Amplification of the CDR3 region of rearranged TCR beta genes was performed with a multiplex PCR assay on genomic DNA. On the Illumina HiSeq System, the amplified TCR beta libraries were sequenced as 87-base-pair reads. The published analysis was carried out like this. A later analysis counted tens of millions of unique TCR beta chains across the 600 to 850 repertoires, and roughly 9.9 million of these chains were shared by at least two donors. Raw reads were error-corrected and collapsed into unique sequences by a nearest-neighbor algorithm in which closely related sequences were merged to remove PCR and sequencing errors. CDR3 sequences were aligned to IMGT reference sequences to assign V, D and J gene segments. For a sequence to be retained, a match of at least six nucleotides was required to both a V gene segment and a J gene segment. Rearrangements were classified as productive when the CDR3 lacked stop codons and remained in frame with V and J, and all other rearrangements were classified as non-productive. CDR3 was defined according to IMGT convention as the region running from the second conserved V-encoded cysteine to the conserved J-encoded phenylalanine. The earlier analysis of a few hundred of the donors excluded sequences that lacked an unambiguous match to a single V gene segment. An earlier analysis of 587 of the donors called V segments functional above 56.7% productive rearrangements and segregating when the between-donor standard deviation exceeded 5%. To diagnose cytomegalovirus status from the catalog of TCR beta chain sequences, a statistical classification framework was built. V and J gene assignment, in a later analysis, came from comparing TCR nucleotide sequences with IMGT/GENE-DB human TR gene sequences. Using the TCRdist pipeline, a later analysis assigned CDR3 sequences along with most-parsimonious VDJ recombination scenarios. In a later analysis, every TCR beta chain was defined by the combination of its CDR3 amino acid sequence and its V-gene family, and reads without a unique V-gene family were dropped. As a way to deal with suspected cross-contamination and a sequencing artifact, a later analysis dropped 500 to 700 nucleotide sequences that were highly shared and had low generation probability. For each public chain, a later analysis derived a clonal expansion index from normalized ranks of inferred template counts within each repertoire. In a later analysis, generation probabilities were computed with a VDJ recombination model fitted to out-of-frame rearrangements, and the resulting probabilities were checked against IGoR. In a later analysis, hypergeometric tests were used to score TCR-TCR, TCR-HLA and TCR-CMV co-occurrence, with a repertoire-size bias correction applied to TCR pairs. To estimate false discovery rates, a later analysis permuted the HLA or CMV assignments 20 times. A later analysis grouped co-occurring TCRs with DBSCAN, adding TCRdist sequence similarity when clustering within HLA-allele-positive subsets. Repertoires with fewer than 30,000 or more than 120,000 public chains were left out of co-occurrence clustering, as were four to six repertoires with anomalous nucleotide sharing. The table comes from immuneACCESS by way of TCRdb, which keeps in-frame sequences with V and J called. Part of the clones is missing from these tables; in studies checked, under half for an unresolved V gene and the rest for unknown reasons. Clone size and the V and J calls come from that table; the DNA yielded D and trimming. In all, the sample holds 80,000 to 100,000 clones, and roughly 75% of those were seen once. The ten largest account for about 7.9% of the sample.

In total, more than 500 healthy bone marrow donors made up the cohort. Cohort members were all nominally healthy when sampled, although unrecorded immune exposures were likely present. The donor was CMV seronegative and belonged to the group of 352 seronegative cohort members. A peripheral blood sample was collected from each donor, and TCR beta sequencing was performed on peripheral blood mononuclear cells. The Qiagen DNeasy Blood Extraction Kit was used to extract genomic DNA from the blood cell samples. The rearranged chain carries TRBV6-6 and TRBJ1-4; D gene: possibly TRBD1, on 6 matching bases. The sample taken for sequencing was PBMCs. This receptor was obtained from a young man in good health and CMV-seronegative. The DNA sequence is as follows: TGTGCCAGCAGTCCCCAGGGGAATGAAAAACTGTTTTTT. This is translated as CASSPQGNEKLFF.